This record covers a single T cell receptor (beta chain). The CDR3 length is 17 residues. CDR1 is MGHRA and CDR2 is YSYEKL in the germline V gene. The germline V and J ends were trimmed by 3 bases and 6 bases, with 21 bases remaining between them. Using immunoSEQ multiplex PCR, the repertoire was profiled, and TCRdb retains in-frame clones only, with some absent. The sample lists fewer than 1.8 million clones, around 98.5% occurring once. The record originates from a study of shared clonotypes between healthy human individuals. The chain links TRBV4-1 to TRBJ1-5; D remains ambiguous. Material for sequencing was naive CD4+ T cells sorted from blood. Noted subset: CD45RA+ positively selected. This TCR came from a man aged 30 to 39 in good health. The CDR3 loop is CASSQSPLRGGSQPQHF. CDR3 in DNA: TGCGCCAGCAGCCAGAGTCCACTACGGGGAGGTAGTCAGCCCCAGCATTTT.